This entry describes one T cell receptor beta chain. The entry originates in a study of blood T cell repertoires in COVID-19. The wider study: The United States, Italy and Spain supplied acute and convalescent COVID-19 samples. PBMCs, B-cell-depleted T cells, or T cells were the source of the cDNA or gDNA that made up the material.

Per the original methods: Amplification of reference gene primers was used by the study to estimate nucleated cell counts. Method: immunoSEQ multiplex PCR; TCRdb's copy keeps in-frame clones and lacks some. The V and J calls and clone size are taken from that table; D and trimming were inferred from the DNA. The sample lists about 23,000 clones, 75% to 95% seen once, with about 20% in the top ten. The CDR3 is 13 residues long. The germline gives CDR1 SGHTA, CDR2 FQGNSA. Trimming took 1 base from V and 2 from J, leaving 6 bases between them. The clonotype was recovered from a human donor in a cohort sampled during active COVID-19. The rearrangement uses TRBV7-2 and TRBJ2-7, with D perhaps TRBD1 (5 bases). Sequenced: peripheral blood. In nucleotides, the CDR3 is TGTGCCAGCAGCTTAGACAGGACCTACGAGCAGTACTTC. This encodes CASSLDRTYEQYF. Together with reference TRBV7-2 and TRBJ2-7, the CDR3 gives the full variable domain: GAGVSQSPSNKVTEKGKDVELRCDPISGHTALYWYRQSLGQGLEFLIYFQGNSAPDKSGLPSDRFSAERTGGSVSTLTIQRTQQEDSAVYLCASSLDRTYEQYFGPGTRLTVT.